The source of this T cell receptor beta chain is a study of blood T cell repertoires in COVID-19. Background on the study: Sample material is recorded as cDNA or gDNA derived from T cells, B-cell-depleted T cells, or PBMCs.

The germline gives CDR1 SGHAT, CDR2 FQNNGV. This CDR3 contains 13 residues. The V end was cut by 5 bases, the J end by 5 bases, with 12 bases between. The repertoire was sequenced with immunoSEQ multiplex PCR; TCRdb's copy has only in-frame clones and lacks some. The data hold a few hundred thousand clones, with around 85% observed a single time. The sequenced sample was peripheral blood. The V gene is TRBV11-2, the J gene TRBJ1-1; D possibly corresponds to TRBD1 (6 bases). The sequence was collected from a human donor in a cohort sampled during active COVID-19. CDR3 sequence: CASSPQGKTEAFF. The CDR3 DNA reads TGTGCCAGCAGCCCACAGGGAAAAACTGAAGCTTTCTTT.